The clone carrying this T cell receptor (beta chain) came up many times. What it binds is not known. This sample is drawn from a study of regulatory T cells in long-lasting Graves disease. Study results and caveats: Sample size was small, which may have lowered accuracy.

Time point noted: newly diagnosed GD, antithyroid drugs for less than 3 months. Researchers made the TCR library from RNA that was extracted from PBMCs. The diagnosis of Graves' disease used American Thyroid Association guidelines. Those enrolled as patients came out of an endocrinology department in Xi'an, China. Relying on iRepertoire HTBI primers and Arm-PCR of CDR3 regions, the team built TCR beta libraries. In TCRdb, the multiplex PCR reads were re-called with MiXCR into one record per CDR3 protein. The sample records approximately 300,000 distinct CDR3 sequences, about 20% being singletons. The sequencing here drew on peripheral blood mononuclear cells (PBMCs), taken at new diagnosis, from a patient treated with antithyroid drugs. The TCR originated in a female donor with Graves disease.

This CDR3 reads CASSPGGLYGTDTQYF. The CDR3 DNA reads TGTGCCAGCAGCCCAGGGGGGTTATACGGCACAGATACGCAGTATTTT. This chain joins TRBV14 and TRBJ2-3, with D tentatively TRBD1 (7 bases). V was clipped by 4 bases and J by 1 base, with 15 bases between them. The germline gives CDR1 SGHDN, CDR2 FVKESK. CDR3 size: 16 residues.